This T cell receptor (beta chain) was profiled in a study of T cell repertoires in cytomegalovirus infection. TCRdb processed the reads anew with MiXCR; each CDR3 protein has one entry. There are 650,000 to 900,000 distinct CDR3 sequences in the sample; just under 30% occur only once, and about 12% lies in the top ten. This clonotype was seen at least ten times. Its antigen is not known. V was clipped by 0 bases and J by 5 bases, with 7 bases between them. This CDR3 is 14 amino acids long. The chain combines TRBV12-3 or TRBV12-4 with TRBJ2-2; D gene uncertain. The clonotype was recovered from a human donor in good health (CMV status not recorded). Some clones in this sample may be carry-over from other donors' samples. The source material was cultured CD8+ T cells from PBMCs, sampled from culture after CMV antigen stimulation. The chain's CDR3 is CASSLAPATGELFF. DNA of the CDR3: TGTGCCAGCAGTTTAGCGCCCGCAACCGGGGAGCTGTTTTTT.